The T cell receptor beta chain described here comes from a study of T cells in Graves' hyperthyroidism and ophthalmopathy. Amplified TCR beta CDR3 regions came from RNA transcripts. RT-PCR in the first round (using the HTBI primer set) targeted the TCR CDR3. TCRdb redid the calling of the multiplex PCR reads with MiXCR, one entry per CDR3 protein. The sample includes under 400,000 distinct CDR3 sequences, under 25% of them seen just once. J lost 7 bases, V lost 3 bases, and 10 bases had no gene match. The CDR3 consists of 15 residues. Germline V gene lookup returns CDR1 MDHEN and CDR2 SYDVKM. Sequenced sample: blood. J is TRBJ2-7 and V is TRBV28, with 9 bases aligning to TRBD1. The receptor was derived from a woman aged 45-59 years with Graves' hyperthyroidism. CDR3 nucleotides: TGTGCCAGCAGTTTTTTGGGACAGGGAGGAGAAGAGCAGTACTTC. As protein: CASSFLGQGGEEQYF.